Following are 2 T cell receptor beta chains from one sample sequenced in a study of T cells after yellow fever vaccination. From the 5' RACE reads, TCRdb called clonotypes with MiXCR, one entry per CDR3 protein. The table records roughly 320,000 distinct CDR3 sequences, around 10% of them present only once. Sequenced material: CD4+ T cells sorted from PBMCs, taken 45 days after the yellow fever booster vaccination. These receptors all come from a man between 18 and 29 years old who received the YFV17D yellow fever vaccine.

This clonotype was counted between two and nine times. The rearrangement links TRBV6-2 or TRBV6-3 to TRBJ1-3; no clear D. Per germline, CDR1 MNHEY and CDR2 SVGEGT. V dropped 0 bases and J dropped 1 base, with 7 bases sitting between them. The CDR3 contains 15 residues. The CDR3 protein is CASSYSMASGNTIYF. The CDR3 DNA sequence: TGTGCCAGCAGTTACTCGATGGCGTCTGGAAACACCATATATTTT.

The chain joins TRBV6-5 to TRBJ1-1; D perhaps matches TRBD1 (5 bases). This CDR3 is 13 amino acids long. Per germline, CDR1 MNHEY and CDR2 SVGAGI. V lost 11 bases and J lost 1, with 14 bases in between. CDR3 sequence reads: CAVGQGGNTEAFF. The CDR3 DNA sequence: TGTGCCGTTGGGCAGGGTGGGAACACTGAAGCTTTCTTT.